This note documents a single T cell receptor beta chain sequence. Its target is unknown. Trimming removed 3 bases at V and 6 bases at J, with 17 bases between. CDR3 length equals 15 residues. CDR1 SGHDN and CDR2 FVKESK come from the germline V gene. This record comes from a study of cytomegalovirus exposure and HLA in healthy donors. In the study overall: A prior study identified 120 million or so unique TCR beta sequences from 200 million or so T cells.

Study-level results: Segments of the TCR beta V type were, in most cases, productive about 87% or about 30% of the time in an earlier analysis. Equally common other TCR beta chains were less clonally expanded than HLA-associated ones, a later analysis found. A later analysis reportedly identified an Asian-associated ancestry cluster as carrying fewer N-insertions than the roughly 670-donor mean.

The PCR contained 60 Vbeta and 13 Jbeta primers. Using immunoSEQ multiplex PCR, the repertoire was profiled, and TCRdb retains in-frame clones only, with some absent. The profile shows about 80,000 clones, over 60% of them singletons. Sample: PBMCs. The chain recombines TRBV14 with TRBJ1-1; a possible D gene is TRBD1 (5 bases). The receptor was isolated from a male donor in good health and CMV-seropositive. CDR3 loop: CASSHGARGGAEAFF. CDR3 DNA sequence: TGTGCCAGCAGCCATGGGGCACGGGGGGGGGCTGAAGCTTTCTTT.